The sequence of this T cell receptor (beta chain) was determined in a study of T cells in Graves' hyperthyroidism and ophthalmopathy. At the level of the study: Blood was drawn when the patient was first diagnosed and still untreated.

Germline V CDR1 and CDR2: KGHDR, SFDVKD. This CDR3 comprises 14 residues. V lost 7 bases to trimming and J lost 1 base; unmatched junction nucleotides: 1. In this sample, this clonotype turned up many times. Its antigen is currently unknown. Exclusion criteria comprised uncontrolled infection, other autoimmune disease, pregnancy or lactation. Around 10 ml fresh peripheral blood yielded the PBMCs. Study-level results: A 13 V-J model separated ophthalmopathy from stable hyperthyroidism.

Amplification of TCR beta CDR3 regions used RNA as the template. The TCR CDR3 first-round RT-PCR relied on the HTBI primer set. TCRdb re-called the multiplex PCR reads with MiXCR, one entry per CDR3 protein. The table includes a few hundred thousand distinct CDR3 sequences, 12% to 15% detected once. The material sequenced was blood. This clonotype was sampled from a woman aged 40 to 50 with Graves' ophthalmopathy. The gene calls are TRBV24-1 and TRBJ2-2; 8 nucleotides align to TRBD1. CDR3 bases: TGTGCCACCAGAGGACAGGGGAACACCGGGGAGCTGTTTTTT. Amino acid sequence: CATRGQGNTGELFF.